This TCR beta chain originates from a study of blood T cell repertoires in COVID-19. Study context: Italy, Spain and the United States were the sources of the convalescent and acute COVID-19 samples.

Original handling: Amplified reference gene primers provided the basis for estimating nucleated cell counts. Profiled with immunoSEQ multiplex PCR; TCRdb holds only in-frame clones, not every one. The DNA gave D and trimming, while V, J and clone size come from that table. The data contain approximately 450,000 clones, roughly 91% of them seen just once; the ten biggest clones take up about 4.5%. Sequenced input: peripheral blood. The receptor was derived from a woman younger than 45 with acute or convalescent COVID-19.

The CDR3 loop reads CASSWDRGGGNTIYF. Here the CDR3 DNA reads TGTGCCAGCAGCTGGGACAGGGGGGGCGGAAACACCATATATTTT. This sequence joins TRBV5-4 and TRBJ1-3, with 11 bases matching TRBD1. Germline lookup yields CDR1 SGHNT and CDR2 YYREEE (reference sequence). V lost 3 bases, J lost 4 bases, and 3 bases stayed unmatched. This CDR3 has 15 residues.